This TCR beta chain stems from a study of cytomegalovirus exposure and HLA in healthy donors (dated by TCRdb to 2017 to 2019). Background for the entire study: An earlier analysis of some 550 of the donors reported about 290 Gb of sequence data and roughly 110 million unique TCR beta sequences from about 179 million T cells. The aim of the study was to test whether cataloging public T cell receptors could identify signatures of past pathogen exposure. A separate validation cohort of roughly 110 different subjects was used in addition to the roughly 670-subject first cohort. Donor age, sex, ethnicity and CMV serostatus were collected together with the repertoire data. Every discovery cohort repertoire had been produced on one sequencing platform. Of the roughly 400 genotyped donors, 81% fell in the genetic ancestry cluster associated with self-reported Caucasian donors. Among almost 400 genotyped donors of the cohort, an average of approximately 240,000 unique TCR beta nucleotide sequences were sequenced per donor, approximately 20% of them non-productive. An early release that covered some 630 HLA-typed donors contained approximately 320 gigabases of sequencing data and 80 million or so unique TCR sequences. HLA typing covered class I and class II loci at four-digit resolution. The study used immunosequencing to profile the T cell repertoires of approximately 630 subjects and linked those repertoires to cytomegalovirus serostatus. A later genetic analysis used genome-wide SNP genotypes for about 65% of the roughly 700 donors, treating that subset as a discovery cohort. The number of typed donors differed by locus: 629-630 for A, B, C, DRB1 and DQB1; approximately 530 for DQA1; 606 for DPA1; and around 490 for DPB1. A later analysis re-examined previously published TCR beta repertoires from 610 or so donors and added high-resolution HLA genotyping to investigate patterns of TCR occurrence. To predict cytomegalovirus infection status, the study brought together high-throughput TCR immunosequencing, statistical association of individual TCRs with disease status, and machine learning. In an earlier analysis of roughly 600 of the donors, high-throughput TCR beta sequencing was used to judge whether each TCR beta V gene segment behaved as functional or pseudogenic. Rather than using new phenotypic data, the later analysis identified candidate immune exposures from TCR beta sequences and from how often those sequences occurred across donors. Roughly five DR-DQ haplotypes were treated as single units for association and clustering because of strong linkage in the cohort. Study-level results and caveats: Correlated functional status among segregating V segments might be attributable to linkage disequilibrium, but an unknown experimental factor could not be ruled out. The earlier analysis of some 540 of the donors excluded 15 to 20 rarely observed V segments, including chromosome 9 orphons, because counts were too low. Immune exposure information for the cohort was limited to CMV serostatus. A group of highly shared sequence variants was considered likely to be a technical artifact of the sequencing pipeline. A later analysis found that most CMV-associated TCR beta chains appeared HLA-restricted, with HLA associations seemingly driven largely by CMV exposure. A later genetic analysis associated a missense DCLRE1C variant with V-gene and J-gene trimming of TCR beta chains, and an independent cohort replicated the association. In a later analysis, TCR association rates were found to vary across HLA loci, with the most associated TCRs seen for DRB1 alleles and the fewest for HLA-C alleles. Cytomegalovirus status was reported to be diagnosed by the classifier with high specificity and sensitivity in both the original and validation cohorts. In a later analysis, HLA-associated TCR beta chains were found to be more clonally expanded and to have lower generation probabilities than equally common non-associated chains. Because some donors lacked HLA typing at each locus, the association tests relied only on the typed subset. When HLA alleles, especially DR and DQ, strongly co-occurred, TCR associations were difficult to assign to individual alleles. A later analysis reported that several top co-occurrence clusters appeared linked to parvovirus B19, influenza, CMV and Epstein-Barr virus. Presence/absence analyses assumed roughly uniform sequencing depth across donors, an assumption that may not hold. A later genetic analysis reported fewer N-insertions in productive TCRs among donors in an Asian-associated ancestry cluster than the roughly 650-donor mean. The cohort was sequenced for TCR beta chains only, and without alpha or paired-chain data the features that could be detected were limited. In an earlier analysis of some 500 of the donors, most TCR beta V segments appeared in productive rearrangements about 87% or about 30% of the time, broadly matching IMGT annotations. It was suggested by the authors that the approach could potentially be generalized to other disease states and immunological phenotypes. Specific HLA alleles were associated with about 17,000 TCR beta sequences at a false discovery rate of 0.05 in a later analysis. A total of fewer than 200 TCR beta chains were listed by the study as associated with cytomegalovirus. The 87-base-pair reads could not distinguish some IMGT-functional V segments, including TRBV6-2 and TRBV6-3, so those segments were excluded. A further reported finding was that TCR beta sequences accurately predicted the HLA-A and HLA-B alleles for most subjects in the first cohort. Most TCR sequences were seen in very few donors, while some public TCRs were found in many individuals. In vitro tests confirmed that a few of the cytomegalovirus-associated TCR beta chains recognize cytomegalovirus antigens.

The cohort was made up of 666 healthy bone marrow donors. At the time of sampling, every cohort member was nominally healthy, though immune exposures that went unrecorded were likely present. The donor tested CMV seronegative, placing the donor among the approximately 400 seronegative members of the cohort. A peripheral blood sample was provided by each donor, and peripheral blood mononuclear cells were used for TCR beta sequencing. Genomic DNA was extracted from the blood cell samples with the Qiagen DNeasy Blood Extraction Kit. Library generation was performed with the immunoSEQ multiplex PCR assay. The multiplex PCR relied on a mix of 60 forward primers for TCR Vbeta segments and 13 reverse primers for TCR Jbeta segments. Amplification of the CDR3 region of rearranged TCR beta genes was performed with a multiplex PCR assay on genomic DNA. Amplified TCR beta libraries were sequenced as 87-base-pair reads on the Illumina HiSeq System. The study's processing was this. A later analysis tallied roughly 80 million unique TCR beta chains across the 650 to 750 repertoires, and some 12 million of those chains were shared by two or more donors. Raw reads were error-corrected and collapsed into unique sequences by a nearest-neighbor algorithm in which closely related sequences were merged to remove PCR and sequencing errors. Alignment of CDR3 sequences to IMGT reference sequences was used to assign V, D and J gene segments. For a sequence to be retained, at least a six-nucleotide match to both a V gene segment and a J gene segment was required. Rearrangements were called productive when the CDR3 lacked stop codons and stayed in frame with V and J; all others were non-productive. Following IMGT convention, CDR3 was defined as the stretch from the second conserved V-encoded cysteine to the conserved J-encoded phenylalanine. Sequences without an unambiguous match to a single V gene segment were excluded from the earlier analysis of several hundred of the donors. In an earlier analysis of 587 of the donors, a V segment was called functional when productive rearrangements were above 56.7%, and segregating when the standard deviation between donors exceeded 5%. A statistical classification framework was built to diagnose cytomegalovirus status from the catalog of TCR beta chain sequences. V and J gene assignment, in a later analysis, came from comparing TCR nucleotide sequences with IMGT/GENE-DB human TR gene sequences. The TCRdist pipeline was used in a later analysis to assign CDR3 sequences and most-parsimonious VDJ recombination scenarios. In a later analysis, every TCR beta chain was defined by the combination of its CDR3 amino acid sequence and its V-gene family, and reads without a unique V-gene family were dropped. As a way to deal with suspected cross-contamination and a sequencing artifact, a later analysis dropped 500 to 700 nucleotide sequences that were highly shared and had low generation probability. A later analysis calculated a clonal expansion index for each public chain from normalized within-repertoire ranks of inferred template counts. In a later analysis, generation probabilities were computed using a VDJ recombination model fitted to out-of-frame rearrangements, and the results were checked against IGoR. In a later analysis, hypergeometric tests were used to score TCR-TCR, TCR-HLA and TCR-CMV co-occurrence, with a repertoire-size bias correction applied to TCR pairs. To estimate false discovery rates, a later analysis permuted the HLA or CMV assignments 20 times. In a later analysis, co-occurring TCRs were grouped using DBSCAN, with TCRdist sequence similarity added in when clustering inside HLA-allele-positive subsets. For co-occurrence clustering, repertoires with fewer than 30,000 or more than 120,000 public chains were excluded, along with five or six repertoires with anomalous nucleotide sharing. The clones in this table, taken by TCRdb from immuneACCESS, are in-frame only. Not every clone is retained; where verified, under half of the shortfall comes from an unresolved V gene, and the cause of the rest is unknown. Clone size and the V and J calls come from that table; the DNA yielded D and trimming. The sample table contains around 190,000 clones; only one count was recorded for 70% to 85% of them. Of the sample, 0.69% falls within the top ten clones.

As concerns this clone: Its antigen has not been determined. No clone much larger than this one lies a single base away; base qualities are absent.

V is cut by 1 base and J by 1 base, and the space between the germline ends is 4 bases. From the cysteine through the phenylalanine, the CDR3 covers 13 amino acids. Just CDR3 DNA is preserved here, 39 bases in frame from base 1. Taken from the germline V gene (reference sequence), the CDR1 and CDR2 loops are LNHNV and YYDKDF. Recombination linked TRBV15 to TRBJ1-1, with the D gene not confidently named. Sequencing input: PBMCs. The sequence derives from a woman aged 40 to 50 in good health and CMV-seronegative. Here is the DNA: TGTGCCACCAGCAGAGCTCGGAACACTGAAGCTTTCTTT. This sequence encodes CATSRARNTEAFF.